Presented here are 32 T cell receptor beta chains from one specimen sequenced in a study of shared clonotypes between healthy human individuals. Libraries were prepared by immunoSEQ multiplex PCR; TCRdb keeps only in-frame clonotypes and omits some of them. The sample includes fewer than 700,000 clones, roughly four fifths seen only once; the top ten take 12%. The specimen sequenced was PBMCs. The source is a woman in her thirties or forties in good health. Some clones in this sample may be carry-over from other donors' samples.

CDR3 in amino acids: CASSLVRQSYNEQFF. As DNA, the CDR3 is TGCGCCAGCAGCTTGGTTCGGCAGAGTTACAATGAGCAGTTCTTC. J is TRBJ2-1 and V is TRBV5-1; D unclear. The CDR3 is made up of 15 amino acids. V lost 0 bases and J lost 4, with 11 bases in between. Germline lookup yields CDR1 SGHRS and CDR2 YFSETQ.

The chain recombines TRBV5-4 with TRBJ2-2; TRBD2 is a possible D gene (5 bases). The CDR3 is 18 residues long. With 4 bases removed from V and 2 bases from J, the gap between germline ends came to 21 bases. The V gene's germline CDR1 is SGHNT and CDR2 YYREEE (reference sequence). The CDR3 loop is CASSPAGGLIYNTGELFF. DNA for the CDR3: TGTGCCAGCAGCCCGGCGGGCGGGCTCATCTACAACACCGGGGAGCTGTTTTTT.

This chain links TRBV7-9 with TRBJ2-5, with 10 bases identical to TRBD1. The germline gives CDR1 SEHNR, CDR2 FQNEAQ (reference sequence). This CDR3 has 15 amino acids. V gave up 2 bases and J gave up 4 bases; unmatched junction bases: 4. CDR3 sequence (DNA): TGTGCCAGCAGCTTAATGACAGGGGGCGTAGAGACCCAGTACTTC. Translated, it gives CASSLMTGGVETQYF.

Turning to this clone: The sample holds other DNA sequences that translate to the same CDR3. The CDR3 DNA reads as TGTGCCAGCAGAGACAGGGGTACCTACGAGCAGTACTTC. This translates into CASRDRGTYEQYF. The J gene is TRBJ2-7, the V gene TRBV28, with 8 bases aligning to TRBD1. The germline CDR1 and CDR2 sequences are MDHEN and SYDVKM. This CDR3 has 13 residues. J was trimmed by 2 bases and V by 6 bases; bases with no gene match: 3.

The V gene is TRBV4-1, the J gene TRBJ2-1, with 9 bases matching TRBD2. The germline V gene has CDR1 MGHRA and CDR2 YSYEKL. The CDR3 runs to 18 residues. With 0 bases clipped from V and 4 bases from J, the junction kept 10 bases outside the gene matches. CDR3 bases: TGCGCCAGCAGCCAAGAGGCACTAGCGGGCCGACGTTACAATGAGCAGTTCTTC. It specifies CASSQEALAGRRYNEQFF.

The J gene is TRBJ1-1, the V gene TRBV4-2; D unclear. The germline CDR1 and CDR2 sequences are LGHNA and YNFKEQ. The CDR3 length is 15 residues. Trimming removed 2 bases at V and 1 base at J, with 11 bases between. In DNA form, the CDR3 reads TGTGCCAGCAGCCAATCCCGGAGGGAGAACACTGAAGCTTTCTTT. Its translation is CASSQSRRENTEAFF.

The CDR3 is CASRTNTGSEAFF. DNA of the CDR3: TGTGCCAGCAGGACCAACACGGGGAGTGAAGCTTTCTTT. The V gene is TRBV27, the J gene TRBJ1-1, with D hard to call. Germline V gene data show CDR1 as MNHEY and CDR2 as SMNVEV (reference sequence). The CDR3 loop spans 13 amino acids. V dropped 6 bases and J dropped 7 bases, with 15 bases sitting between them.

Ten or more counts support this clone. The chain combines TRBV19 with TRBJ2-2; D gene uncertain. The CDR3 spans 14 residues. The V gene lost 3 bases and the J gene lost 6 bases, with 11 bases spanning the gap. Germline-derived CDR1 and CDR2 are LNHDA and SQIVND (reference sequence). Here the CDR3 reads CASSISRQAGELFF. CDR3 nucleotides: TGTGCCAGTAGTATTTCCAGGCAGGCCGGGGAGCTGTTTTTT.

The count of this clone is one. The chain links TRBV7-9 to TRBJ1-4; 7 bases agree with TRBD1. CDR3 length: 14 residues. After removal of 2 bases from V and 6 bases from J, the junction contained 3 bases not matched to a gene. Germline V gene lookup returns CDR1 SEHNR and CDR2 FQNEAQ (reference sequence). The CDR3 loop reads CASSLPGGDEKLFF. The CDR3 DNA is TGTGCCAGCAGCTTACCAGGGGGGGATGAAAAACTGTTTTTT.

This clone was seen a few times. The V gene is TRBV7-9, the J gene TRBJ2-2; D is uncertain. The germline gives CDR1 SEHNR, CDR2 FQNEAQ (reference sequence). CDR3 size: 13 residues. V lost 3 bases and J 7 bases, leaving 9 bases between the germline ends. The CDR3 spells CASSFGASGELFF. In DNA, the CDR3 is TGTGCCAGCAGCTTCGGTGCGAGCGGGGAGCTGTTTTTT.

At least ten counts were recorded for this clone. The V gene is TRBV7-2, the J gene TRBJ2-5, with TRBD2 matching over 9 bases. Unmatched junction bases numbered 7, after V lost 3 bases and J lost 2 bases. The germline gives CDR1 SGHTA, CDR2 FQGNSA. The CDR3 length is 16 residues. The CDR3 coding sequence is TGTGCCAGCAGCTTGTTCATAGCGGGAGTGCAAGAGACCCAGTACTTC. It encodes CASSLFIAGVQETQYF.

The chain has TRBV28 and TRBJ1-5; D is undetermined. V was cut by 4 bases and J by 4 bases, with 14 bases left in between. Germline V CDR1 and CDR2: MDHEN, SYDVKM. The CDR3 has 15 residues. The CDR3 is CASSSLELGNQPQHF. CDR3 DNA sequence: TGTGCCAGCAGTTCCCTGGAGCTTGGGAATCAGCCCCAGCATTTT.

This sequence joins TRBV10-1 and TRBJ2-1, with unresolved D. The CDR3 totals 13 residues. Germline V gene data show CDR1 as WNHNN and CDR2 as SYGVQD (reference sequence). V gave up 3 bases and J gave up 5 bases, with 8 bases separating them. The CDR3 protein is CASSDYRNNEQFF. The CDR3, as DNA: TGCGCCAGCAGTGACTACCGCAACAATGAGCAGTTCTTC.

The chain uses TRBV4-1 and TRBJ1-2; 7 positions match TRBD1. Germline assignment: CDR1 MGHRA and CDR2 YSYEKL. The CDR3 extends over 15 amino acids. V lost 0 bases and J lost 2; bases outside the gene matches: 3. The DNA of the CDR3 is TGCGCCAGCAGCCAAGAGGAGGGGGCGAACTATGGCTACACCTTC. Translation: CASSQEEGANYGYTF.

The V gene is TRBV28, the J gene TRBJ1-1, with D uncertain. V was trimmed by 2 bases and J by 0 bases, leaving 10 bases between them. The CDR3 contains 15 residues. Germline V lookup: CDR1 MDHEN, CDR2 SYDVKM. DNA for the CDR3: TGTGCCAGCAGTTTAAGGAGGCTTATGAACACTGAAGCTTTCTTT. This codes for CASSLRRLMNTEAFF.

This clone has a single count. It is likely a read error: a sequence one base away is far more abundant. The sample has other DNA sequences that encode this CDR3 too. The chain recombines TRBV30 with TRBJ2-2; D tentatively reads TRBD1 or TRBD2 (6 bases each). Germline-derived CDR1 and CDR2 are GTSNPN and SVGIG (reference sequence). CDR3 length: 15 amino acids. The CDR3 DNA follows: TGCGCCTGGAGGAGTGCAGGGGAGGATACCGGGGAGCTGTTTTTT. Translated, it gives CAWRSAGEDTGELFF.

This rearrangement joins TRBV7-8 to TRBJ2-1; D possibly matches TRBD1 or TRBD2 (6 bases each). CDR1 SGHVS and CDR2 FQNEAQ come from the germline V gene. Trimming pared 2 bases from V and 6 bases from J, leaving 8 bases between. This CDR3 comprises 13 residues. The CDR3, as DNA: TGTGCCAGCAGCTTACGGGGGCGCAATGAGCAGTTCTTC. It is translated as CASSLRGRNEQFF.

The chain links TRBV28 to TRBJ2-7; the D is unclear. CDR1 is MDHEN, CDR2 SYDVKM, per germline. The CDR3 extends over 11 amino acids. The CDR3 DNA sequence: TGTGTTACGGCAAGTACTACGGAGCAGTACTTC. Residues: CVTASTTEQYF.

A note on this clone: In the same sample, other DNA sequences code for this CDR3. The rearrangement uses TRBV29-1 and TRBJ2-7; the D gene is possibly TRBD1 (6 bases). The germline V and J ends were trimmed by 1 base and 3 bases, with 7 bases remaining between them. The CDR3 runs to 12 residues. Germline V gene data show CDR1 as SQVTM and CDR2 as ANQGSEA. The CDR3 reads CSVEGRGYEQYF. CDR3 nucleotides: TGCAGCGTTGAAGGCAGGGGCTACGAGCAGTACTTC.

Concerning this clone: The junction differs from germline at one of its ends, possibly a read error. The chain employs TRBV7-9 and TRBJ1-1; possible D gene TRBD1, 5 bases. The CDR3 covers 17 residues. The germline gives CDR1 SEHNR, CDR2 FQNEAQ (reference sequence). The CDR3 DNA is TGTGCCAGCAGCTTAGGGGGACTCAACTGGGTCAACACTAAAGCTTTCTTT. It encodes CASSLGGLNWVNTKAFF.

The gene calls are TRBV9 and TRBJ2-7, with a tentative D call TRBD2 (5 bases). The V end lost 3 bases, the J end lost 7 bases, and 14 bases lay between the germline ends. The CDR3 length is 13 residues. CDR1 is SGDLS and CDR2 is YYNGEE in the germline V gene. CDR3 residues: CASSAEGWGEQYF. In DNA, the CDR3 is TGTGCCAGCAGCGCCGAGGGCTGGGGAGAGCAGTACTTC.

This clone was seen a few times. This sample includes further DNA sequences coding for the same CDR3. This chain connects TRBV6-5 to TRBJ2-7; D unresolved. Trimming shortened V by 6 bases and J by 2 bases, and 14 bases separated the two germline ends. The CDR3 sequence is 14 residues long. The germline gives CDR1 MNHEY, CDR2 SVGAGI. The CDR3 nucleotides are TGTGCCAGCAGGGTATCTACTGCGACCTACGAGCAGTACTTC. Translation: CASRVSTATYEQYF.

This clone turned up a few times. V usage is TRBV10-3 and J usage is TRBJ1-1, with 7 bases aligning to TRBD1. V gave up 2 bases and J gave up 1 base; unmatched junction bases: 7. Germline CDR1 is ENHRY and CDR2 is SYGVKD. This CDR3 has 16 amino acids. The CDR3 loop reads CAISEPGTDRNTEAFF. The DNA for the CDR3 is TGTGCCATCAGTGAGCCGGGGACAGATCGGAACACTGAAGCTTTCTTT.

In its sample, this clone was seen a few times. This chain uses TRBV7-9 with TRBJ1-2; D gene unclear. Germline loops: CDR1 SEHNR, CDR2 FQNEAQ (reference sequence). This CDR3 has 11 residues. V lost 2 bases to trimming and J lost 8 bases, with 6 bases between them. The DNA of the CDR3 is TGTGCCAGCAGCTTATCGGGGGGCTACACCTTC. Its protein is CASSLSGGYTF.

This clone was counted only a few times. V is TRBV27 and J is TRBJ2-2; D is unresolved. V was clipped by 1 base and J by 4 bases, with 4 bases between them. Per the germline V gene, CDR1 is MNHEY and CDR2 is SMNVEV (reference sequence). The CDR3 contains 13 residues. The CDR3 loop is CASSLYATGELFF. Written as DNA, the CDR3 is TGTGCCAGCAGTTTATACGCCACCGGGGAGCTGTTTTTT.

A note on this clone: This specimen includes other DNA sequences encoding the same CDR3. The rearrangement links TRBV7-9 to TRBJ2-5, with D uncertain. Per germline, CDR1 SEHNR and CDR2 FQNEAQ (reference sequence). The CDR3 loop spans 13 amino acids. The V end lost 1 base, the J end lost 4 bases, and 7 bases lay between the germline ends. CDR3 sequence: CASSLVGGETQYF. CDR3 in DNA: TGTGCCAGCAGCTTAGTGGGCGGAGAGACCCAGTACTTC.

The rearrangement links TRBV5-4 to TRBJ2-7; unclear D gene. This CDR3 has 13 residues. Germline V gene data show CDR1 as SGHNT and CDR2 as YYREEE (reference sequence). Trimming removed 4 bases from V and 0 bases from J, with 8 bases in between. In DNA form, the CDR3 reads TGTGCCAGCAGCCCGCAGGACTCCTACGAGCAGTACTTC. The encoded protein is CASSPQDSYEQYF.

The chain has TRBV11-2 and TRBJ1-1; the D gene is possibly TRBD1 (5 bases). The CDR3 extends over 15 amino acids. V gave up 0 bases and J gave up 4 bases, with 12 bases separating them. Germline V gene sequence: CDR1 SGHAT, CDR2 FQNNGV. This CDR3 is CASSLDIFQGTEAFF. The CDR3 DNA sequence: TGTGCCAGCAGCTTAGATATATTCCAGGGCACTGAAGCTTTCTTT.

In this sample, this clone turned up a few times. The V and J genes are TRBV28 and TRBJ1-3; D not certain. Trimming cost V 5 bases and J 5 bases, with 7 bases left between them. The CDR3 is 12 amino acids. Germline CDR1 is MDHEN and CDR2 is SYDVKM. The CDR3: CASSLPRNTIYF. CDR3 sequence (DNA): TGTGCCAGCAGTCTGCCTCGAAACACCATATATTTT.

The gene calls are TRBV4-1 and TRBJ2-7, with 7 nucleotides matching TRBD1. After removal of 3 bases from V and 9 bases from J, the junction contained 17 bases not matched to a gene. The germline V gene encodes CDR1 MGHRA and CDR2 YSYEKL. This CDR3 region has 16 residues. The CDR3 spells CASSHTGTALPDGQYF. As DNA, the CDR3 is TGCGCCAGCAGCCACACCGGGACAGCCTTACCGGACGGGCAGTACTTC.

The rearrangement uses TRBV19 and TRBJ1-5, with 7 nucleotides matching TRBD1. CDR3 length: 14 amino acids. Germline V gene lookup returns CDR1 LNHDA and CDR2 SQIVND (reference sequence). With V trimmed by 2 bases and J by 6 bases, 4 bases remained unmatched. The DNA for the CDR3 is TGTGCCAGTAGTATAAGAGGGGGCGGTCAGCCCCAGCATTTT. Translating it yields CASSIRGGGQPQHF.

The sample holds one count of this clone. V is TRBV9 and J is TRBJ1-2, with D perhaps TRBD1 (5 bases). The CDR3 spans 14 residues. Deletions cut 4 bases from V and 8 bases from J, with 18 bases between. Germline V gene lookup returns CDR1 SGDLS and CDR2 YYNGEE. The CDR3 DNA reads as TGTGCCAGCAGCCGTAGTGGCCAGGGCTACGGCTACACCTTC. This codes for CASSRSGQGYGYTF.